The sequence of this T cell receptor beta chain was determined in a study of early T cells in non-severe SARS-CoV-2 infection. This clonotype was seen a few times. TCRdb used MiXCR to reprocess the 5' RACE reads, holding one entry per CDR3 protein. Of roughly 99,000 distinct CDR3 sequences in the sample, about an eighth were seen once. V shed 6 bases and J shed 1 base, with 10 bases lying between them. The CDR3 is 14 residues long. Material: whole blood, obtained at baseline. The chain couples TRBV12-3 or TRBV12-4 to TRBJ1-3; D gene ambiguous. The TCR sequence derives from an adult who was a healthcare worker with PCR-confirmed SARS-CoV-2 infection or an uninfected control (not recorded which). CDR3 protein: CASSPMSSGNTIYF. The CDR3 DNA sequence: TGTGCCAGCAGCCCCATGTCATCTGGAAACACCATATATTTT.